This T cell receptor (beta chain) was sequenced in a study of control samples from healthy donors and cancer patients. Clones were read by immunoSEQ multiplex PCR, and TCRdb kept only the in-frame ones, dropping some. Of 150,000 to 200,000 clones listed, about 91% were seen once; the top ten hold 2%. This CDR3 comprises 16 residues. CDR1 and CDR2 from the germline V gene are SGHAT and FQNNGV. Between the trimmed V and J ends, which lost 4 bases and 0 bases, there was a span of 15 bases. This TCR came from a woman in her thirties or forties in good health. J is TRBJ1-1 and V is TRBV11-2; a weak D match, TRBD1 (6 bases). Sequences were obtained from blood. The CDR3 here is CASSSSATGMNTEAFF. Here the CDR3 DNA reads TGTGCCAGCAGCTCATCGGCCACAGGGATGAACACTGAAGCTTTCTTT.